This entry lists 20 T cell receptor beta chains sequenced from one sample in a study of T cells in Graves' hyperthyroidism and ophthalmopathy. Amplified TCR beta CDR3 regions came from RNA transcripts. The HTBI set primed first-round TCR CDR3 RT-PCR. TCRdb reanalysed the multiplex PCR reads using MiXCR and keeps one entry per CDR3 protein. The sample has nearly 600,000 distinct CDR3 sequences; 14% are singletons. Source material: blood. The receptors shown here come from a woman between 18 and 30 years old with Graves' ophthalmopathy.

This chain's CDR3 is CASSNPTGGETQYF. The CDR3, as DNA: TGTGCCAGCAGCAATCCGACAGGCGGGGAGACCCAGTACTTC. The gene calls are TRBV7-9 and TRBJ2-5; D possibly corresponds to TRBD1 (6 bases). In germline, CDR1 is SEHNR, CDR2 FQNEAQ (reference sequence). The length of the CDR3 is 14 residues. V gave up 5 bases and J gave up 5 bases, with 15 bases separating them.

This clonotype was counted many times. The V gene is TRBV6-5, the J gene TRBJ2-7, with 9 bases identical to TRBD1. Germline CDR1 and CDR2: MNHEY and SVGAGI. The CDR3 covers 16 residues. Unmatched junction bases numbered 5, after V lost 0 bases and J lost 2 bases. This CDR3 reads CASSYSRQGGAYEQYF. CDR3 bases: TGTGCCAGCAGTTACTCGAGACAGGGGGGGGCCTACGAGCAGTACTTC.

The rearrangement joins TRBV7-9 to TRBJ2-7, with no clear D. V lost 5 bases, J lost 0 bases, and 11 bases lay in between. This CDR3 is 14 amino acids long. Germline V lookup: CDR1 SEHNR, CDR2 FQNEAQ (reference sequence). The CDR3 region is CASSPDANSYEQYF. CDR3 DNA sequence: TGTGCCAGCAGCCCGGATGCGAACTCCTACGAGCAGTACTTC.

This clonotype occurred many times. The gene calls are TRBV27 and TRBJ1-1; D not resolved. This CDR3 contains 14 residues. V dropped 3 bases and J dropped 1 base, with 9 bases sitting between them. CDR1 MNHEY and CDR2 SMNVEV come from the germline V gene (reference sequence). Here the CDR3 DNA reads TGTGCCAGCAGTTTTGGGGATAGGAACACTGAAGCTTTCTTT. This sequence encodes CASSFGDRNTEAFF.

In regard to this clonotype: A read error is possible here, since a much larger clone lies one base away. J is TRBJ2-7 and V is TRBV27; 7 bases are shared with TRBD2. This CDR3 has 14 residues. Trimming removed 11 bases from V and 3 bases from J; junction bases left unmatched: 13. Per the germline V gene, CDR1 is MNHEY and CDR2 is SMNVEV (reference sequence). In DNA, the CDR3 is TGTGCCGGCCCTTGCTCGCGGGGGAACTACGAGCAGTACTTC. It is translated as CAGPCSRGNYEQYF.

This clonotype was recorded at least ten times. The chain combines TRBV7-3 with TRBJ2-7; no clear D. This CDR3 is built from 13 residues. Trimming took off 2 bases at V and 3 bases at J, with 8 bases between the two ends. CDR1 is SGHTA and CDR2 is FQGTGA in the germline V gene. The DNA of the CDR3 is TGTGCCAGCAGCTTACACGCTTACTACGAGCAGTACTTC. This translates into CASSLHAYYEQYF. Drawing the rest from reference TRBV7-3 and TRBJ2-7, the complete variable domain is GAGVSQTPSNKVTEKGKYVELRCDPISGHTALYWYRQSLGQGPEFLIYFQGTGAADDSGLPNDRFFAVRPEGSVSTLKIQRTERGDSAVYLCASSLHAYYEQYFGPGTRLTVT.

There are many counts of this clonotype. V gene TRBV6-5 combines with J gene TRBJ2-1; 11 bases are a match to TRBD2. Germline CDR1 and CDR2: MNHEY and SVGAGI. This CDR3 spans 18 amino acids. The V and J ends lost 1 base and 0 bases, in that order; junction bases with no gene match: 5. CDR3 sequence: CASSYFLAGGPSYNEQFF. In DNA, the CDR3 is TGTGCCAGCAGTTACTTCCTAGCGGGAGGACCCTCCTACAATGAGCAGTTCTTC.

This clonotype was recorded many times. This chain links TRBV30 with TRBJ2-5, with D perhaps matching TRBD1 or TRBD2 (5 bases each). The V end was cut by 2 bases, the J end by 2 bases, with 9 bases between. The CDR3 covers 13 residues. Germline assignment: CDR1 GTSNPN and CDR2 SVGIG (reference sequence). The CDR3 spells CAWSSGPQETQYF. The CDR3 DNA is TGTGCCTGGAGTTCGGGACCTCAAGAGACCCAGTACTTC.

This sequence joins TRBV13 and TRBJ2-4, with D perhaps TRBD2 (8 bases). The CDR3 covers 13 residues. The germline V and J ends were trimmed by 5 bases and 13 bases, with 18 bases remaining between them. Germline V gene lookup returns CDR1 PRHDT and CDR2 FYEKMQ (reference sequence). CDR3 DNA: TGTGCCAGCAGCCCCGGGACTAGGGGGCTACAGTACTTC. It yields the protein CASSPGTRGLQYF.

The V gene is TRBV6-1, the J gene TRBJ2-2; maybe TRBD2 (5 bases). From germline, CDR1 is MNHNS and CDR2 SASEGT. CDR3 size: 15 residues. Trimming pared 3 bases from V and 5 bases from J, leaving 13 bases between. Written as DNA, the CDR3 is TGTGCCAGCAGTGATGAACTAGTTTTAACCGGGGAGCTGTTTTTT. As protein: CASSDELVLTGELFF.

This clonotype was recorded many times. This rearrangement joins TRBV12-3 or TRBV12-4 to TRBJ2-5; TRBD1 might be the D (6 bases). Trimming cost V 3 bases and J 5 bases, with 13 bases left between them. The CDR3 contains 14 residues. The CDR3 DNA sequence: TGTGCCAGCAGTTTGGGGGAGAGGGGGGAGACCCAGTACTTC. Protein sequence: CASSLGERGETQYF.

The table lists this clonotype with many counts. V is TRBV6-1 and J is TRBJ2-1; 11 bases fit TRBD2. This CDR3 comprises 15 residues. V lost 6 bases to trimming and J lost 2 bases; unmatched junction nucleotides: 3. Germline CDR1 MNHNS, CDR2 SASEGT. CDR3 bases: TGTGCCAGCAGATCACTAGCGGGAGCCTACAATGAGCAGTTCTTC. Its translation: CASRSLAGAYNEQFF.

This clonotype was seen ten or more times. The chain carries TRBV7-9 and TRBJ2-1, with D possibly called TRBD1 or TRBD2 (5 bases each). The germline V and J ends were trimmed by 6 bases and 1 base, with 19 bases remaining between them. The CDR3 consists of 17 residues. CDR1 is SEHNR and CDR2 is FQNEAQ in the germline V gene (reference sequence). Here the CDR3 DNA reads TGTGCCAGCAGTCCCGTGATGGGTGGGGGTTCCTACAATGAGCAGTTCTTC. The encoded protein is CASSPVMGGGSYNEQFF. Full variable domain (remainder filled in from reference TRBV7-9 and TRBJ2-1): DTGVSQNPRHKITKRGQNVTFRCDPISEHNRLYWYRQTLGQGPEFLTYFQNEAQLEKSRLLSDRFSAERPKGSFSTLEIQRTEQGDSAMYLCASSPVMGGGSYNEQFFGPGTRLTVL.

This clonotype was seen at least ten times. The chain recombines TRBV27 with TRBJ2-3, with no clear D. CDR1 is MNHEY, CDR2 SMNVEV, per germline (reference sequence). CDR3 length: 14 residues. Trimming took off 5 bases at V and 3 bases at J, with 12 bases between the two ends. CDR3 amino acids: CASSPVGETDTQYF. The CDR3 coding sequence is TGTGCCAGCAGTCCCGTGGGTGAGACAGATACGCAGTATTTT.

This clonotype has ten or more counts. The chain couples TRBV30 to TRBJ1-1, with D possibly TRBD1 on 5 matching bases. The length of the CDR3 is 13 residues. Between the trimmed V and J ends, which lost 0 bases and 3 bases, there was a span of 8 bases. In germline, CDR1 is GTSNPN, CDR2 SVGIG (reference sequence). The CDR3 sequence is CAWSVIGDTEAFF. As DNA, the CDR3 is TGTGCCTGGAGTGTAATAGGGGACACTGAAGCTTTCTTT.

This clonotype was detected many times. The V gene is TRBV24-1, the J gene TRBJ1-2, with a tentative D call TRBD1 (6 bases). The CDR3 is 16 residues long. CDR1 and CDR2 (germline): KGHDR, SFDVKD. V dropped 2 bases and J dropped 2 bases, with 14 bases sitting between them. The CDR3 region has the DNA TGTGCCACCAGTGATTCGTGGACAGTCTCGAACTATGGCTACACCTTC. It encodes CATSDSWTVSNYGYTF.

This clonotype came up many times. For the CDR3, the DNA is TGTGCCAGCAGTGAACAGCCCTTGAACGAGCAGTACTTC. Protein sequence: CASSEQPLNEQYF. The chain carries TRBV2 and TRBJ2-7; D gene uncertain. Germline-derived CDR1 and CDR2 are SNHLY and FYNNEI. The CDR3 extends over 13 amino acids. Trimming stripped 2 bases from V and 5 bases from J, with 10 bases between.

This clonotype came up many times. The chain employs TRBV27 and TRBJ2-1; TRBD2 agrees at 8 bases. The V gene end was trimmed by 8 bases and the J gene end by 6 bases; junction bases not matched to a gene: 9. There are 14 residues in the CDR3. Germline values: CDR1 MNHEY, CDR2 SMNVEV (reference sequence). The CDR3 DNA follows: TGTGCCAGCGCGACGGGAGGGTCGATCAATGAGCAGTTCTTC. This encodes CASATGGSINEQFF.

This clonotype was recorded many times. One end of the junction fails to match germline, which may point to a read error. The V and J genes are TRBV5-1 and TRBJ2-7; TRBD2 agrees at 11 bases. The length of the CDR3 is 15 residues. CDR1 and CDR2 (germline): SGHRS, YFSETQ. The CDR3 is CASRPQTSGKYDQYF. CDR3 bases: TGCGCCAGCAGACCCCAGACTAGCGGGAAGTACGACCAGTACTTC.

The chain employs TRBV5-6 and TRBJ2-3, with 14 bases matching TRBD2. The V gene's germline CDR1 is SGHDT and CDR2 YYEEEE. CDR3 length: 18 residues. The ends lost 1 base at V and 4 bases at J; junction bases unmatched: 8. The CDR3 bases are TGTGCCAGCAGCTTGTGGACTAGCGGGAGGATTGGGCCAGATACGCAGTATTTT. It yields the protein CASSLWTSGRIGPDTQYF.